Listed below are T cell receptor beta chains from one sample, sequenced in a study of cytomegalovirus exposure and HLA in healthy donors. The method was immunoSEQ multiplex PCR; TCRdb's version includes in-frame clones alone and lacks a portion of them. The sample shows about 160,000 clones, approximately 70% of them seen only once. The material sequenced was PBMCs. These receptors all come from a man between 18 and 35 years old in good health and CMV-seropositive. The CDR3 runs from the conserved cysteine through the conserved F or W. A D gene is named only where the DNA matches it firmly. Rows give clone size only sometimes, using once, few, many, or a class for an expanded clone.

>TRBJ1-2|.|few|TRBV4-1
TGCGCCAGCAGCCAAGTACGGACATTATTTTTAGGCTACACCTTC
CASSQVRTLFLGYTF
>TRBJ1-2|.|.|TRBV10-3
TGTGCCATCAGGGTTAACCAGGGGAGAGACTATGGCTACACCTTC
CAIRVNQGRDYGYTF
>TRBJ2-1|TRBD1|.|TRBV28
TGTGCCAGCAGTTTAGAAGGGGGCCACAATGAGCAGTTCTTC
CASSLEGGHNEQFF
>TRBJ2-1|.|.|TRBV6-1
TGTGCCAGCAGTACCCCGGGACAGCGGGGGAGTGAGCAGTTCTTC
CASSTPGQRGSEQFF
>TRBJ1-2|.|.|TRBV9
TGTGCCAGCAGCCCCTCAGGAGGGATCTATGGCTACACCTTC
CASSPSGGIYGYTF
>TRBJ1-3|TRBD1|.|TRBV5-4
TGTGCCAGCAGCTCGACGGGGACAGTTGGAAACACCATATATTTT
CASSSTGTVGNTIYF
>TRBJ1-1|.|.|TRBV14
TGTGCCAGCAGCCCCAGCGGAGGGACTGAAGCTTTCTTT
CASSPSGGTEAFF
>TRBJ2-2|TRBD1|once|TRBV11-3
TGTGCCAGCGAGAGGGGGCTAAACACCGGGGAGCTGTTTTTT
CASERGLNTGELFF
>TRBJ1-1|.|.|TRBV2
TGTGCCAGCAGTCAATCCAGGGGATTCAGCACTGAAGCTTTCTTT
CASSQSRGFSTEAFF
>TRBJ1-4|.|.|TRBV7-9
TGTGCCAGCAGCTTAGTGGAGGGAGGAGGCGAAAAACTGTTTTTT
CASSLVEGGGEKLFF
>TRBJ1-5|.|few|TRBV5-6
TGTGCCAGCAGCTTGGGAGGACTTAGGTCGGATCAGCCCCAGCATTTT
CASSLGGLRSDQPQHF
>TRBJ2-1|TRBD2|once|TRBV7-2
TGTGCCAGCAGCCCGGGACTAGACCCCTACAATGAGCAGTTCTTC
CASSPGLDPYNEQFF
>TRBJ1-3|.|.|TRBV9
TGTGCCAGCAGCGTAGGGCAGTCAACAGCCATATATTTT
CASSVGQSTAIYF
>TRBJ2-1|.|.|TRBV7-2
TGTGCCAGCAGCCCCCTTAGAGACTCCTACAATGAGCAGTTCTTC
CASSPLRDSYNEQFF
>TRBJ2-3|.|.|TRBV4-1
TGCGCCAGCAGCCAAGGGGGTAGCGGCACAGATACGCAGTATTTT
CASSQGGSGTDTQYF
>TRBJ1-4|TRBD1|.|TRBV5-1
TGCGCCAGCTCATCAAGTCCCCTGGGACAGTCGACTGAAAAACTGTTTTTT
CASSSSPLGQSTEKLFF
>TRBJ1-6|TRBD1|.|TRBV5-5
TGTGCCAGCAGCCTTCCAGGGGGAAATTCACCCCTCCACTTT
CASSLPGGNSPLHF
>TRBJ1-2|.|few|TRBV20-1
TGCAGTGCTAGATGGCAGGGCGGCTACACCTTC
CSARWQGGYTF
>TRBJ2-3|.|.|TRBV6-5
TGTGCCAGCAGTTACTCCCAGGGGGGAAGCACAGATACGCAGTATTTT
CASSYSQGGSTDTQYF
>TRBJ1-5|TRBD1|.|TRBV18
TGTGCCAGCTCACCTAATTCCGGGACAGACAATCAGCCCCAGCATTTT
CASSPNSGTDNQPQHF
>TRBJ2-1|TRBD2|once|TRBV29-1
TGCAGCGTTGAAGATCTTAGCGGGCGAATAGGGGAGCAGTTCTTC
CSVEDLSGRIGEQFF
>TRBJ2-3|TRBD2|.|TRBV6-6
TGTGCCAGCAGTTCGGGACTAGCGATAAGCACAGATACGCAGTATTTT
CASSSGLAISTDTQYF
>TRBJ1-1|TRBD1|once|TRBV9
TGTGCCAGCAACCGAGGACAGGGGAACACTGAAGCTTTCTTT
CASNRGQGNTEAFF
>TRBJ1-1|TRBD1|.|TRBV5-1
TGCGCCAGCAGCATGACAGGGATGAACACTGAAGCTTTCTTT
CASSMTGMNTEAFF
>TRBJ2-2|TRBD2|once|TRBV2
TGTGCCAGCAGCAAACTAGCGGGGAACACCGGGGAGCTGTTTTTT
CASSKLAGNTGELFF
>TRBJ2-1|.|.|TRBV10-1
TGCGCCAGCAGTATTATAGCCGGCAATGAGCAGTTCTTC
CASSIIAGNEQFF
>TRBJ1-1|TRBD1|.|TRBV7-9
TGTGCCAGCAGCCCGATTGCGGACAGGGACGTGAGCCGGAACACTGAAGCTTTCTTT
CASSPIADRDVSRNTEAFF
>TRBJ1-5|.|few|TRBV7-9
TGTGCCAGCAGCGCCGGGTCGACGGCCAATCAGCCCCAGCATTTT
CASSAGSTANQPQHF
>TRBJ1-5|.|.|TRBV19
TGTGCCAGTAGAGATGAGAGGGTGGGATGGGATCAGCCCCAGCATTTT
CASRDERVGWDQPQHF
>TRBJ2-5|.|.|TRBV10-3
TGTGCCATCAGTGGGACCCCCGCCTTACAGGGTAATGCGGAGACCCAGTACTTC
CAISGTPALQGNAETQYF
>TRBJ1-5|TRBD1|.|TRBV28
TGTGCCACCAAATCAGGACAGGGAGGTAGTCAGCCCCAGCATTTT
CATKSGQGGSQPQHF